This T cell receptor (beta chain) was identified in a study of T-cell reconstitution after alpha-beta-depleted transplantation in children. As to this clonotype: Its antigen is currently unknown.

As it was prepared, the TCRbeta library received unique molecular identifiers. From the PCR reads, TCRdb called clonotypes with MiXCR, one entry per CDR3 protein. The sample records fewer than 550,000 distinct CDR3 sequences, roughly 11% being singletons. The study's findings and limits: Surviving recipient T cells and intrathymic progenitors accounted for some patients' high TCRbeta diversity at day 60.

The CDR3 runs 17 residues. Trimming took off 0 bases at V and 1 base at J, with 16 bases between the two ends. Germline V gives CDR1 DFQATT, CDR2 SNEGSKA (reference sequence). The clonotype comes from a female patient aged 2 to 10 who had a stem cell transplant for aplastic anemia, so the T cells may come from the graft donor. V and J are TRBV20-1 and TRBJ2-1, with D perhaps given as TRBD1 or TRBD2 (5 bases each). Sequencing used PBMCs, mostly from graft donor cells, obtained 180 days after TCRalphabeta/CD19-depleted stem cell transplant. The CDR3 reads CSARDGASTMSYNEQFF. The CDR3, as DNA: TGCAGTGCTAGAGATGGGGCTAGCACAATGTCCTACAATGAGCAGTTCTTC.